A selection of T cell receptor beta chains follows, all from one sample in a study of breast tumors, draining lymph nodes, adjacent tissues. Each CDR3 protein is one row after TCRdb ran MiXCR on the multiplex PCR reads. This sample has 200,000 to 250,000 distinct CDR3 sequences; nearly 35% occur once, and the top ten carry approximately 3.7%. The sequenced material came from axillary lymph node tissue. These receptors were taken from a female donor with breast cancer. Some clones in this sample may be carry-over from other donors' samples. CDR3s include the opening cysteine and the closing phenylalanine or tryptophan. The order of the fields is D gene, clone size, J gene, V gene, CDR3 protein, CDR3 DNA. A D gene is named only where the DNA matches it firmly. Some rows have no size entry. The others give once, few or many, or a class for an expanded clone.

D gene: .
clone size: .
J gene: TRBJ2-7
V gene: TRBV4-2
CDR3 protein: CASSRSGGQSYEQYF
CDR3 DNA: TGTGCCAGCAGCAGAAGCGGGGGACAGTCCTACGAGCAGTACTTC

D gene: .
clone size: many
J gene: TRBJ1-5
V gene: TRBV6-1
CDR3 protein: CASCNRAVTSYSNQPQHF
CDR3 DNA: TGTGCCAGCTGCAACAGGGCAGTAACAAGTTATAGCAATCAGCCCCAGCATTTT

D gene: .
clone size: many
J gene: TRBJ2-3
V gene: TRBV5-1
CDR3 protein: CASSLKSTDTQYF
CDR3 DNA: TGCGCCAGCAGCCTCAAAAGCACAGATACGCAGTATTTT

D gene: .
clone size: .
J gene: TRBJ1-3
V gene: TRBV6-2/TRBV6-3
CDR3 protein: CASSEVGVGNTTYF
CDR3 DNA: .

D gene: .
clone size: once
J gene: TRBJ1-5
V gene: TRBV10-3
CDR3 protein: CASSEGINQPQHF
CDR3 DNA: TGTGCCAGCAGCGAGGGGATCAATCAGCCCCAGCATTTT

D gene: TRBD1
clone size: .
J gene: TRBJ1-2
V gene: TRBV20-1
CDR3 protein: CSARGGQGISTF
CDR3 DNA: TGCAGTGCTAGGGGCGGACAGGGTATCTCCACCTTC

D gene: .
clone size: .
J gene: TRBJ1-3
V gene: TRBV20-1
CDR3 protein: CSASLGANYGYTIYF
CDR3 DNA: TGCAGTGCTAGCCTGGGGGCTAACTATGGCTACACCATATATTTT

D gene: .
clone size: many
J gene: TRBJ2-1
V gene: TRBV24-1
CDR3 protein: CATSDFKTTWSSYNEQFF
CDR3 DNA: TGTGCCACCAGTGATTTTAAGACAACTTGGAGCTCCTACAATGAGCAGTTCTTC

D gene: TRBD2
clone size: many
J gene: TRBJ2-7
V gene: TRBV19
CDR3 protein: CASTMQASGSYEQYF
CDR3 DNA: TGTGCCAGTACCATGCAGGCTAGCGGGAGCTACGAGCAGTACTTC

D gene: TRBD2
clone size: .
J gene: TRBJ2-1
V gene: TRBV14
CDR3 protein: CASSNTGLAGGAYNEQFF
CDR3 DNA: TGTGCCAGCAGCAATACGGGACTAGCGGGGGGGGCCTACAATGAGCAGTTCTTC

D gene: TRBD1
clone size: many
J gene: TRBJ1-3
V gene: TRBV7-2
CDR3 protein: CASSLGQRNTIYF
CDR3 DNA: TGTGCCAGCAGCCTGGGACAGAGAAACACCATATATTTT

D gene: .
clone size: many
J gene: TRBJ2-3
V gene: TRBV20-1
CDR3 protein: CSAHSQSTDTQYF
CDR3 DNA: TGCAGTGCTCACAGCCAAAGCACAGATACGCAGTATTTT

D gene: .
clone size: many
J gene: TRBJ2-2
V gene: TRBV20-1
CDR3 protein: CSAKAVGTGELFF
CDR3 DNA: TGCAGTGCTAAAGCGGTGGGAACCGGGGAGCTGTTTTTT

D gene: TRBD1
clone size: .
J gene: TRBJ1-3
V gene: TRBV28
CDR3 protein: CASSIQGQGGNTIYF
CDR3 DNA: TGTGCCAGCAGTATACAGGGACAGGGGGGAAACACCATATATTTT

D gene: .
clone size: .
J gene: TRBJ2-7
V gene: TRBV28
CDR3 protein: CASSQQGYEQCF
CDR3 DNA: TGTGCCAGCAGTCAGCAGGGCTACGAGCAGTGCTTC

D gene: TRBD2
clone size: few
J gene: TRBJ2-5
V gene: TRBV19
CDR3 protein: CASSPRGGLGETQYF
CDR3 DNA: TGTGCCAGTAGTCCCCGCGGGGGATTAGGAGAGACCCAGTACTTC

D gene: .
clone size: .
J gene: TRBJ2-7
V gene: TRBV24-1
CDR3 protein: CASSRAITTYEQYF
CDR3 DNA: TGTGCCAGCAGTCGCGCAATTACGACCTACGAGCAGTACTTC

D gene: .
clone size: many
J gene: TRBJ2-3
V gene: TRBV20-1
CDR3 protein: CSARDLEHTDTQYF
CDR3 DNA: TGCAGTGCTAGAGATTTGGAGCACACAGATACGCAGTATTTT

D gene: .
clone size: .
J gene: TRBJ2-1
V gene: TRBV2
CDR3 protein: CASSEFREQFF
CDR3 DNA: TGTGCCAGCAGTGAGTTCCGAGAGCAGTTCTTC

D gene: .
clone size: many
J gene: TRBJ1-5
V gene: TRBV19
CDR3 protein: CASILDRNSNQPQHF
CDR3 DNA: TGTGCCAGTATCCTCGACAGGAATAGCAATCAGCCCCAGCATTTT

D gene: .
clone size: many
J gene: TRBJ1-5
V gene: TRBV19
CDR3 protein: CASTPGGGAGQPQHF
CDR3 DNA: TGTGCCAGTACCCCGGGGGGGGGCGCGGGGCAGCCCCAGCATTTT